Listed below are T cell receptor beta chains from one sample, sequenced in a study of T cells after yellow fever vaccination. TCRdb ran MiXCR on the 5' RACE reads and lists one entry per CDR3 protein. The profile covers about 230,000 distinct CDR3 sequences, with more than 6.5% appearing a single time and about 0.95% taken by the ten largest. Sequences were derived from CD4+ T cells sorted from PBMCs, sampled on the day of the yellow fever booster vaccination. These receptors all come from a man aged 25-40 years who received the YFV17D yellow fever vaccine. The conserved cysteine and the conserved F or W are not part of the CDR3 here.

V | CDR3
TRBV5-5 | ASSIGTGYGYT
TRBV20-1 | SAGTASYEQY
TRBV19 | ASSTSRGLGNQPQH
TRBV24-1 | ATSDPGTNTNYGYT
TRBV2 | ASSGQFGGELF
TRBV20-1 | SVGRTLAKNIQY
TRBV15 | ATSFSRGTEAF
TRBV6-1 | ASNQGGTSAEAF
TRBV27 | ASSPRPASYEQY
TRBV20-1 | SATPGPSHYEQY
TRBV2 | ASSEVGGPGETQY
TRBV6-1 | ASSKPSNTEAF
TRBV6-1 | ASSRKRQASTNEKLF
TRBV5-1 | ASSSSAEQGMKTQY
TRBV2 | ASSEDPRYNEQF
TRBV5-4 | ASSMGVPDTQY
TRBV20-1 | SARLTSGRNNEQF
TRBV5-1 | ASSLERSQETQY
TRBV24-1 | ATSDHTSSTGGKAF
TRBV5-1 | ASSIQGLAVTTGELF
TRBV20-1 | SATSTSEPTDTQY
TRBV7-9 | ASSLAGPDEQY
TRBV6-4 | ASRGGESLRGRVNTEAF
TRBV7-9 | ATASGRYYEQY
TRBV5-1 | ASSLVPGEAF
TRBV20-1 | SASKPSGSGEQY
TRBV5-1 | ASSFRDPGTDTQY
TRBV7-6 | ASSLGPRDRDYEQY
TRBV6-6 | ANRDDPSTEQY
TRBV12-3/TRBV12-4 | ASSYLYSYNEQF
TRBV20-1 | SATLAGGTTYEQY
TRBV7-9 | ASSPRQLTEAF
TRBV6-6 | AGGGGYEQY
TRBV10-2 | ASSENRGGPQH
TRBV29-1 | SVSGTGGAEQY
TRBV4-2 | ASSQEVGSPYNEQF
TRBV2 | ASSGGQMSYEQY
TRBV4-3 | ASSQDRASGASLALH
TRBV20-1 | SARRISGLDTQY
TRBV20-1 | SARVTLSGTDTQY
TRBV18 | ASSPLGASGSRTGEQF
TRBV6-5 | ASGTNTGELF
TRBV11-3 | ASSAREVDTGELF
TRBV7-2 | ASSSQWDTQY
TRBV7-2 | ASSFQGRETQY
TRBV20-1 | SARSRGAAKNIQY
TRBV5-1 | ASSIGQGAGELF
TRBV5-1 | ASSHVGLAASTDTQY
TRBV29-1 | SVCTSGSPAPQY
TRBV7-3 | ASSSDRLNTEAF
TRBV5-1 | ASSFGTSGNTDTQY
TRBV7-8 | ASTPPGRKYEQY
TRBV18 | ASSTGQGGYEQY